This TCR beta chain derives from a study of blood T cell repertoires in COVID-19. Looking at the study overall: Italy, Spain and the United States were the sources of the convalescent and acute COVID-19 samples.

Germline V gives CDR1 SGHKS, CDR2 YYEKEE (reference sequence). This CDR3 has 13 residues. With 8 bases removed from V and 1 base from J, the gap between germline ends came to 11 bases. Method: immunoSEQ multiplex PCR; TCRdb's copy keeps in-frame clones and lacks some. The data show some 130,000 clones, about 85% seen once. The clonotype comes from a man older than 75 with acute or convalescent COVID-19. J is TRBJ2-3 and V is TRBV5-5, with unresolved D. Source material: peripheral blood. This chain's CDR3 is CASYLRGTDTQYF. The CDR3 nucleotides are TGTGCCAGTTATCTACGAGGCACAGATACGCAGTATTTT. The complete variable domain, with remaining parts taken from reference TRBV5-5 and TRBJ2-3, reads DAGVTQSPTHLIKTRGQQVTLRCSPISGHKSVSWYQQVLGQGPQFIFQYYEKEERGRGNFPDRFSARQFPNYSSELNVNALLLGDSALYLCASYLRGTDTQYFGPGTRLTVL.